The source of this T cell receptor beta chain is a study of cytomegalovirus exposure and HLA in healthy donors. PCR employed 60 Vbeta and 13 Jbeta primers. TCRdb's copy holds only in-frame clones and misses some; the assay was immunoSEQ multiplex PCR. The sample has approximately 100,000 clones; roughly 69% are singletons. This CDR3 has 17 residues. V gave up 4 bases and J gave up 2 bases; unmatched junction bases: 9. Germline CDR1 is MNHEY and CDR2 is SMNVEV (reference sequence). General observations from the study: The authors listed about 170 TCR beta chains as cytomegalovirus-associated. Evidence from a later analysis indicated that most CMV-associated TCR beta chains looked HLA-restricted. Reportedly, fewer N-insertions than the roughly 700-donor mean appeared in an Asian-associated ancestry cluster in a later analysis.

As to this clone: Antigen: not known.

The clonotype comes from a man aged 25-45 years in good health and CMV-seropositive. The rearrangement uses TRBV27 and TRBJ2-3; TRBD1 aligns across 10 bases. The sample consisted of PBMCs. CDR3 protein: CASSSTLRQGATDTQYF. CDR3 nucleotides: TGTGCCAGCAGTTCGACCCTCAGACAGGGGGCCACAGATACGCAGTATTTT.